This entry lists 10 T cell receptor beta chains sequenced from one sample in a study of blood T cell repertoires in COVID-19. Profiled with immunoSEQ multiplex PCR; TCRdb holds only in-frame clones, not every one. The sample lists approximately 70,000 clones; approximately 90% were seen once. The sample comprised peripheral blood. The source is a human donor in a cohort sampled during active COVID-19.

The V gene is TRBV6-5, the J gene TRBJ2-5; 7 bases fit TRBD2. In germline, CDR1 is MNHEY, CDR2 SVGAGI. CDR3 length: 12 amino acids. Trimming removed 4 bases from V and 5 bases from J; junction bases left unmatched: 1. CDR3: CASSSGGETQYF. DNA for the CDR3: TGTGCCAGCAGTTCGGGGGGTGAGACCCAGTACTTC.

The genes are TRBV12-3 or TRBV12-4 and TRBJ2-7; TRBD2 might be the D (5 bases). There are 13 residues in the CDR3. V lost 3 bases, J lost 3 bases, and 9 bases lay in between. CDR3 amino acids: CASSLTNSYEQYF. In DNA form, the CDR3 reads TGTGCCAGCAGTTTGACTAACAGCTACGAGCAGTACTTC.

The rearrangement joins TRBV12-3 or TRBV12-4 to TRBJ2-1; D gene ambiguous. V gave up 4 bases and J gave up 6 bases, with 7 bases separating them. The CDR3 totals 12 residues. This chain's CDR3 is CASSSRVNEQFF. The CDR3 nucleotides are TGTGCCAGCAGTTCCCGCGTCAATGAGCAGTTCTTC.

By share of the sample, this clone is medium-sized (0.01 to 0.1%). The V call is TRBV4-2, the J call TRBJ1-3; TRBD1 matches 8 bases. Germline loops: CDR1 LGHNA, CDR2 YNFKEQ. This CDR3 is 15 amino acids long. Trimming cost V 5 bases and J 7 bases; bases outside gene matches: 10. CDR3 residues: CASSDAQGDANTIYF. As DNA, the CDR3 is TGTGCCAGCAGCGACGCACAGGGGGACGCGAACACCATATATTTT.

This chain connects TRBV7-2 to TRBJ2-1; 10 positions agree with TRBD2. The junction had 19 bases not matched to a gene; V was cut back by 5 bases and J by 6 bases. This CDR3 has 19 amino acids. CDR1 SGHTA and CDR2 FQGNSA come from the germline V gene. The CDR3 coding sequence is TGTGCCAGCAGCCCCCGCGGTGGAGCGGGAGGGCCGTCGGGCAATGAGCAGTTCTTC. The encoded protein is CASSPRGGAGGPSGNEQFF.

DNA for the CDR3: TGTGCCAGCAGCCGAAGTGAGACAGGGGGTAATGAGCAGTTCTTC. It codes for CASSRSETGGNEQFF. This rearrangement joins TRBV3-1 (or the pseudogene TRBV3-2) to TRBJ2-1, with 9 bases lining up with TRBD1. This CDR3 region has 15 residues. Germline lookup yields CDR1 LGHDT and CDR2 YNNKEL (reference sequence). The V and J ends lost 4 bases and 7 bases, in that order; junction bases with no gene match: 8.

This clone was recorded only once. This chain connects TRBV19 to TRBJ1-1, with D unresolved. The CDR3 runs 12 residues. Deletions cut 5 bases from V and 5 bases from J, with 9 bases between. Germline V gene sequence: CDR1 LNHDA, CDR2 SQIVND (reference sequence). CDR3 nucleotides: TGTGCCAGTAGTGGGAGCGGAACTGAAGCTTTCTTT. Translated: CASSGSGTEAFF.

This rearrangement joins TRBV28 to TRBJ2-2; 8 nucleotides agree with TRBD2. The length of the CDR3 is 17 residues. J lost 0 bases, V lost 5 bases, and 8 bases had no gene match. Germline V CDR1 and CDR2: MDHEN, SYDVKM. The CDR3 sequence: CASSPGTRGPNTGELFF. The CDR3 DNA reads as TGTGCCAGCAGTCCGGGGACTAGAGGCCCGAACACCGGGGAGCTGTTTTTT.

This clone is a singleton in its sample. This sequence joins TRBV2 and TRBJ1-6, with 7 bases aligning to TRBD1. The CDR3 has 14 amino acids. After removal of 5 bases from V and 6 bases from J, the junction contained 4 bases not matched to a gene. The V gene's germline CDR1 is SNHLY and CDR2 FYNNEI. In nucleotides, the CDR3 is TGTGCCAGCAGTTCGGCAGGGGGTAATTCACCCCTCCACTTT. This gives the protein CASSSAGGNSPLHF.

The V call is TRBV9, the J call TRBJ2-3, with TRBD2 matching over 9 bases. Germline V gene data show CDR1 as SGDLS and CDR2 as YYNGEE. V lost 0 bases to trimming and J lost 2 bases; unmatched junction nucleotides: 4. CDR3 length: 16 amino acids. CDR3 nucleotide sequence: TGTGCCAGCAGCGTAGTCGCGGGAGGGTACACAGATACGCAGTATTTT. Amino acids: CASSVVAGGYTDTQYF.